Listed here are 31 T cell receptor beta chains from one sample, sequenced in a study of shared clonotypes between healthy human individuals. Profiled with immunoSEQ multiplex PCR; TCRdb holds only in-frame clones, not every one. The data show over 2 million clones, roughly 90% seen once. The sequenced sample was naive CD4+ T cells from PBMCs. This sample's subset: CD45RA+ positively selected. All receptors come from a man younger than 35 in good health. Some clones in this sample may be carry-over from other donors' samples.

The V gene is TRBV19, the J gene TRBJ2-7; 11 bases match TRBD1. The junction had 6 bases not matched to a gene; V was cut back by 6 bases and J by 2 bases. This CDR3 has 15 residues. Germline V gives CDR1 LNHDA, CDR2 SQIVND (reference sequence). CDR3 in DNA: TGTGCCAGTAGCCGGGGGACAGGGGGTACCTACGAGCAGTACTTC. Translating it yields CASSRGTGGTYEQYF.

V gene TRBV29-1 combines with J gene TRBJ2-1; TRBD2 is a possible D gene (6 bases). Trimming took off 7 bases at V and 9 bases at J, with 16 bases between the two ends. The CDR3 spans 12 residues. Germline CDR1 and CDR2: SQVTM and ANQGSEA. The CDR3 here is CSGTGGFSEQFF. CDR3 in DNA: TGCAGCGGAACCGGAGGGTTTAGTGAGCAGTTCTTC.

The chain links TRBV11-3 to TRBJ2-3; D not certain. CDR3 length equals 15 residues. V was shortened by 1 base and J by 2 bases, with 10 bases between the two germline ends. Germline V lookup: CDR1 SGHNT, CDR2 YENEEA. The CDR3 here is CASSLGVRNTDTQYF. CDR3 nucleotide sequence: TGTGCCAGCAGCTTAGGGGTCAGAAACACAGATACGCAGTATTTT.

Details on this clone: Other DNA sequences in the sample encode the same CDR3. The V and J genes are TRBV7-3 and TRBJ2-2; D gene ambiguous. The germline V gene has CDR1 SGHTA and CDR2 FQGTGA. The V end was cut by 1 base, the J end by 2 bases, with 5 bases between. This CDR3 region has 14 residues. As DNA, the CDR3 is TGTGCCAGCAGCTTAATCAGTAACACCGGGGAGCTGTTTTTT. It codes for CASSLISNTGELFF.

V and J are TRBV28 and TRBJ2-7; tentative D call: TRBD2 (6 bases). With 7 bases removed from V and 3 bases from J, the gap between germline ends came to 10 bases. The CDR3 totals 12 residues. Germline lookup yields CDR1 MDHEN and CDR2 SYDVKM. In DNA, the CDR3 is TGTGCCAGCACCCTGCGGGGCTACGAGCAGTACTTC. This encodes CASTLRGYEQYF.

This chain links TRBV5-1 with TRBJ2-3; TRBD1 is a possible D gene (5 bases). Germline-derived CDR1 and CDR2 are SGHRS and YFSETQ. The CDR3 covers 16 residues. Trimming removed 0 bases at V and 1 base at J, with 12 bases between. CDR3 residues: CASSLAFGAGTDTQYF. The CDR3, as DNA: TGCGCCAGCAGCTTGGCTTTTGGGGCCGGCACAGATACGCAGTATTTT.

On this clone itself: Other DNA sequences in the sample encode the same CDR3. This chain uses TRBV5-1 with TRBJ2-5; 7 bases are shared with TRBD2. This CDR3 region has 14 residues. V was clipped by 4 bases and J by 5 bases; unmatched bases: 8. Germline CDR1 and CDR2: SGHRS and YFSETQ. The CDR3 nucleotides are TGCGCCAGCAGCCTAGGGACTACCGAGGAGACCCAGTACTTC. Translated, it gives CASSLGTTEETQYF.

The rearrangement links TRBV18 to TRBJ1-5; D not certain. Germline assignment: CDR1 KGHSH and CDR2 LQKENI. Trimming stripped 5 bases from V and 7 bases from J, with 21 bases between. The CDR3 consists of 16 residues. The CDR3 sequence is CASSASRGLGEQPQHF. CDR3 nucleotide sequence: TGTGCCAGCTCAGCTTCTCGGGGATTGGGAGAACAGCCCCAGCATTTT.

This clone came up once. The genes are TRBV7-2 and TRBJ2-5, with TRBD2 as a possible D gene (5 bases). CDR1 is SGHTA and CDR2 is FQGNSA in the germline V gene. V dropped 1 base and J dropped 5 bases, with 11 bases sitting between them. This CDR3 is built from 14 residues. This chain's CDR3 is CASSLERVSETQYF. In nucleotides, the CDR3 is TGTGCCAGCAGCTTAGAGAGGGTGTCGGAGACCCAGTACTTC.

CDR3 residues: CASSVRGGNEKLFF. In nucleotides, the CDR3 is TGTGCCAGCAGTGTGAGGGGAGGTAATGAAAAACTGTTTTTT. The V call is TRBV6-1, the J call TRBJ1-4; D possibly corresponds to TRBD1 (5 bases). Germline V CDR1 and CDR2: MNHNS, SASEGT. CDR3 length: 14 residues. V was trimmed by 4 bases and J by 4 bases, leaving 10 bases between them.

This clone is a singleton in its sample. CDR3 region: CASSSAPGGSGNTIYF. DNA for the CDR3: TGCGCCAGCAGCTCTGCCCCCGGGGGATCAGGAAACACCATATATTTT. The rearrangement links TRBV5-1 to TRBJ1-3, with a possible D match to TRBD1 (5 bases). The CDR3 totals 16 residues. Deletions cut 3 bases from V and 4 bases from J, with 17 bases between. CDR1 and CDR2 (germline): SGHRS, YFSETQ.

The sample holds one count of this clone. CDR3 sequence reads: CASSLRGGDGYTF. The CDR3 DNA follows: TGTGCCAGCAGCTTGCGGGGCGGGGATGGCTACACCTTC. This chain uses TRBV7-3 with TRBJ1-2, with D perhaps matching TRBD1 (5 bases). Germline-derived CDR1 and CDR2 are SGHTA and FQGTGA. The CDR3 runs 13 residues. Between the trimmed V and J ends, which lost 3 bases and 6 bases, there was a span of 11 bases.

The chain couples TRBV19 to TRBJ2-1; no clear D. The CDR3 is 14 residues long. Trimming shortened V by 7 bases and J by 6 bases, and 16 bases separated the two germline ends. Germline V CDR1 and CDR2: LNHDA, SQIVND (reference sequence). CDR3 sequence reads: CASTNKRVGNEQFF. In DNA form, the CDR3 reads TGTGCCAGTACTAACAAGCGAGTGGGCAATGAGCAGTTCTTC.

This clone appeared a single time. The chain uses TRBV4-1 and TRBJ2-7; TRBD1 matches 7 bases. Germline CDR1 reads MGHRA; CDR2 reads YSYEKL. Germline trimming cut 1 base from V and 0 bases from J; bases unmatched to any gene: 9. The CDR3 has 17 residues. CDR3 region: CASSQAGRAGGSYEQYF. DNA of the CDR3: TGCGCCAGCAGCCAAGCGGGTCGGGCAGGGGGCTCCTACGAGCAGTACTTC.

The chain employs TRBV28 and TRBJ2-3; the D call may be TRBD1 or TRBD2 (5 bases each). Deletions cut 6 bases from V and 2 bases from J, with 15 bases between. The germline V gene has CDR1 MDHEN and CDR2 SYDVKM. This CDR3 spans 15 amino acids. The CDR3, as DNA: TGTGCCAGCAGGAGAAGCGGAGGACACACAGATACGCAGTATTTT. It encodes CASRRSGGHTDTQYF.

This clone was seen a few times. The chain employs TRBV20-1 and TRBJ2-3; no firm D call. Between the trimmed V and J ends, which lost 4 bases and 5 bases, there was a span of 4 bases. This CDR3 contains 10 residues. In germline, CDR1 is DFQATT, CDR2 SNEGSKA (reference sequence). The CDR3 region has the DNA TGCAGTGCTACCAGAGATACGCAGTATTTT. It encodes CSATRDTQYF.

The V call is TRBV6-1, the J call TRBJ2-7; D is ambiguous. V lost 6 bases, J lost 5 bases, and 17 bases lay in between. The CDR3 is made up of 14 amino acids. The germline V gene encodes CDR1 MNHNS and CDR2 SASEGT. The CDR3 region has the DNA TGTGCCAGCAGCAGCCGGGCCCTCTGGGACGAGCAGTACTTC. Protein sequence: CASSSRALWDEQYF.

As concerns this clone: Within the sample, other DNA sequences also encode this same CDR3. The CDR3 region is CASSPPGLAGGETQYF. DNA of the CDR3: TGTGCCAGCTCACCCCCGGGACTAGCGGGAGGAGAGACCCAGTACTTC. The J gene is TRBJ2-5, the V gene TRBV18; 15 bases align to TRBD2. CDR1 and CDR2 from the germline V gene are KGHSH and LQKENI. With 3 bases clipped from V and 4 bases from J, the junction kept 3 bases outside the gene matches. CDR3 length: 16 amino acids.

The rearrangement joins TRBV7-3 to TRBJ2-1; 7 bases are shared with TRBD2. With V trimmed by 0 bases and J by 4 bases, 9 bases remained unmatched. The CDR3 extends over 17 amino acids. Germline-derived CDR1 and CDR2 are SGHTA and FQGTGA. The chain's CDR3 is CASSLTGGTPSYNEQFF. The CDR3 region has the DNA TGTGCCAGCAGCTTAACGGGAGGGACTCCATCATACAATGAGCAGTTCTTC.

For this clone: Different DNA sequences within this sample yield the same CDR3. V is TRBV5-6 and J is TRBJ2-7; weak D call: TRBD2 (5 bases). The CDR3 loop spans 14 amino acids. CDR1 SGHDT and CDR2 YYEEEE come from the germline V gene. V gave up 0 bases and J gave up 0 bases, with 7 bases separating them. The CDR3 nucleotides read TGTGCCAGCAGCTTGGTCGGAGGCTCCTACGAGCAGTACTTC. Its protein is CASSLVGGSYEQYF.

About this clone itself: Other nucleotide sequences in the sample specify the same CDR3. The chain carries TRBV9 and TRBJ2-1, with a tentative D call TRBD2 (5 bases). Trimming cost V 2 bases and J 0 bases, with 9 bases left between them. The germline V gene has CDR1 SGDLS and CDR2 YYNGEE. This CDR3 region has 15 residues. CDR3: CASSVIGSSYNEQFF. The CDR3 DNA sequence: TGTGCCAGCAGCGTCATAGGGAGCTCCTACAATGAGCAGTTCTTC.

As concerns this clone: Other DNA variants within this sample encode the same CDR3. This chain uses TRBV28 with TRBJ1-1; D might be TRBD1 (6 bases). This CDR3 contains 15 residues. In germline, CDR1 is MDHEN, CDR2 SYDVKM. The V gene lost 3 bases and the J gene lost 0 bases, with 11 bases spanning the gap. The CDR3 nucleotides read TGTGCCAGCAGTTTCGGTGGGACAATGAACACTGAAGCTTTCTTT. This codes for CASSFGGTMNTEAFF.

The J gene is TRBJ2-3, the V gene TRBV6-1; D ambiguous. Trimming left V 0 bases short and J 7 bases short, with 8 bases between. This CDR3 contains 13 residues. The V gene's germline CDR1 is MNHNS and CDR2 SASEGT. The CDR3 region is CASSEAGLNTQYF. CDR3 DNA: TGTGCCAGCAGTGAAGCAGGGTTGAATACGCAGTATTTT.

The chain has TRBV4-3 and TRBJ1-3, with D tentatively TRBD1 (5 bases). V lost 3 bases and J 2 bases, leaving 11 bases between the germline ends. The CDR3 has 15 residues. Looked up from germline, CDR1 is LGHNA and CDR2 is YSLEER. CDR3 coding DNA: TGCGCCAGCAGCCAGGACAATTTCGCTGGAAACACCATATATTTT. Translated, it gives CASSQDNFAGNTIYF.

V usage is TRBV5-1 and J usage is TRBJ2-5; D unresolved. The germline V gene has CDR1 SGHRS and CDR2 YFSETQ. The V and J ends lost 1 base and 5 bases respectively, with 12 bases between them. The CDR3 consists of 14 residues. CDR3 loop: CASSLRPGPETQYF. The CDR3 bases are TGCGCCAGCAGCTTGCGCCCAGGCCCGGAGACCCAGTACTTC.

This rearrangement joins TRBV6-4 to TRBJ2-1, with 8 bases matching TRBD1. The CDR3 sequence is 16 residues long. Germline CDR1 MRHNA, CDR2 SNTAGT. V shed 5 bases, J shed 7 bases, and the junction held 13 bases outside the gene matches. CDR3: CASSLVSGGSTNEQFF. In nucleotides, the CDR3 is TGTGCCAGCAGTCTTGTATCAGGGGGCTCTACAAATGAGCAGTTCTTC.

The chain is built from TRBV10-3 and TRBJ2-1; tentatively, D is TRBD2 (6 bases). V was clipped by 10 bases and J by 2 bases, with 21 bases between them. This CDR3 region has 16 residues. Germline V lookup: CDR1 ENHRY, CDR2 SYGVKD. The CDR3 DNA reads as TGTGCCACCGGGGAGGATGGCGGGACCCCCTACAATGAGCAGTTCTTC. Translation: CATGEDGGTPYNEQFF.

The V and J genes are TRBV9 and TRBJ1-2; no clear D. This CDR3 is built from 14 residues. Germline CDR1 reads SGDLS; CDR2 reads YYNGEE. V lost 0 bases and J 6 bases, leaving 12 bases between the germline ends. The CDR3 spells CASSVVAGNHGYTF. CDR3 nucleotide sequence: TGTGCCAGCAGCGTAGTGGCGGGGAACCATGGCTACACCTTC.

The rearrangement uses TRBV5-4 and TRBJ2-2, with D possibly matching TRBD2 (6 bases). In germline, CDR1 is SGHNT, CDR2 YYREEE (reference sequence). This CDR3 has 15 amino acids. Trimming shortened V by 7 bases and J by 3 bases, and 16 bases separated the two germline ends. The CDR3 loop reads CASGSGTPDTGELFF. The DNA for the CDR3 is TGTGCCAGCGGTTCCGGGACTCCGGACACCGGGGAGCTGTTTTTT.

This clone was recorded only once. This sequence joins TRBV5-4 and TRBJ2-5; 8 bases agree with TRBD2. This CDR3 comprises 14 residues. CDR1 is SGHNT and CDR2 is YYREEE in the germline V gene (reference sequence). V lost 2 bases and J lost 2; bases outside the gene matches: 2. The CDR3: CASSFSGTQETQYF. The CDR3 nucleotides are TGTGCCAGCAGCTTTAGCGGGACACAAGAGACCCAGTACTTC.

The genes are TRBV9 and TRBJ1-2; a weak D match, TRBD1 (6 bases). CDR1 SGDLS and CDR2 YYNGEE come from the germline V gene. CDR3 length: 13 amino acids. V was pared by 3 bases and J by 8 bases, with 14 bases between. The CDR3 bases are TGTGCCAGCAGCGGGTCGGGGGCGTCCGGCTACACCTTC. As protein: CASSGSGASGYTF.